Sequencing of this T cell receptor (beta chain) was carried out in a study of neurological immune-mediated disorders. Time point described: longitudinal time-point 2. CDR3 length: 14 residues. Germline V gene lookup returns CDR1 SGHKS and CDR2 YYEKEE (reference sequence). V was clipped by 4 bases and J by 3 bases, with 14 bases between them. This clonotype was picked up many times. One entry per CDR3 protein results from TCRdb running MiXCR on the 5' RACE reads. Among about 80,000 distinct CDR3 sequences listed, about 5% were seen once. This TCR was recovered from a woman aged 55-69 years with multiple sclerosis. The sequencing sample was made of PBMCs. The chain joins TRBV5-5 to TRBJ2-7; D is undetermined. This CDR3 reads CASSRAQGIYEQYF. The CDR3 DNA reads TGTGCCAGCAGCCGAGCTCAAGGGATCTACGAGCAGTACTTC.